These 3 T cell receptor beta chains were sequenced from one sample in a study of OX40 agonist ivuxolimab in advanced cancers. Sequencing used immunoSEQ multiplex PCR; TCRdb keeps in-frame clones, though not all of them. Among tens of thousands of clones listed, around 80% were seen once. The material was CD4+ or CD8+ T cells sorted from blood, obtained in a trial of the OX40 agonist ivuxolimab. The receptor set was obtained from an adult with an advanced solid tumor such as melanoma, head and neck, liver or kidney cancer.

The chain combines TRBV23-1 with TRBJ1-1; D is undetermined. TRBV23-1 has ORF status, its function being uncertain. This CDR3 has 15 residues. V dropped 1 base and J dropped 7 bases, with 16 bases sitting between them. The CDR3 region is CASSQFSNPESEAFF. CDR3 DNA: TGCGCCAGCAGTCAATTTTCTAACCCGGAAAGTGAAGCTTTCTTT.

The J gene is TRBJ1-3, the V gene TRBV11-2; D may be TRBD1 (5 bases). CDR1 is SGHAT and CDR2 is FQNNGV in the germline V gene. This CDR3 spans 15 amino acids. Trimming left V 6 bases short and J 3 bases short, with 15 bases between. CDR3 in amino acids: CASSSGVAGGNTIYF. The CDR3 region has the DNA TGTGCCAGCAGTTCGGGGGTTGCCGGTGGAAACACCATATATTTT.

This clone was recorded a few times. The chain uses TRBV5-1 and TRBJ2-3, with 7 bases matching TRBD1. The CDR3 contains 16 residues. Germline CDR1 reads SGHRS; CDR2 reads YFSETQ. V lost 0 bases and J lost 2; bases outside the gene matches: 6. CDR3 in amino acids: CASSLDGQGVTDTQYF. DNA for the CDR3: TGCGCCAGCAGCTTGGATGGGCAGGGGGTCACAGATACGCAGTATTTT.